The 30 T cell receptor beta chains reported below all come from one sample, sequenced in a study of metastatic and nonmetastatic thyroid tumors. Before thyroid surgery, none of the patients had received any treatment. TCRdb redid the clone calls on the PCR reads using MiXCR. The sample includes 7,500 to 10,000 clones, roughly 9.8% of them seen just once. Material: tumor tissue. These receptors were obtained from a female donor with papillary thyroid cancer or a benign thyroid nodule (not recorded which). Some clones in this sample may be carry-over from other donors' samples.

Comment on this clone: A much larger clone differs by one base, so this may be a read error. The chain employs TRBV5-6 and TRBJ2-6; possible D gene TRBD1, 5 bases. Germline CDR1 reads SGHDT; CDR2 reads YYEEEE. CDR3 size: 14 residues. Trimming pared 7 bases from V and 1 base from J, leaving 9 bases between. As DNA, the CDR3 is TGTGCCAGCCTTGGGGCATCTGGGGCCAACGTCCTGACTTTC. It is translated as CASLGASGANVLTF.

By its share, this clone is medium-sized (0.01 to 0.1%). The chain couples TRBV19 to TRBJ1-4; no clear D gene. Germline CDR1 is LNHDA and CDR2 is SQIVND (reference sequence). The CDR3 contains 12 residues. V was pared by 2 bases and J by 7 bases, with 5 bases between. The chain's CDR3 is CASSIRGEKLFF. The CDR3 region has the DNA TGTGCCAGTAGTATACGGGGTGAAAAACTGTTTTTT.

This clone is medium-sized (0.01 to 0.1%). The chain recombines TRBV10-2 with TRBJ1-1; 8 positions agree with TRBD1. Per the germline V gene, CDR1 is WSHSY and CDR2 is SAAADI. Trimming removed 6 bases from V and 6 bases from J; junction bases left unmatched: 6. There are 13 residues in the CDR3. The CDR3 loop is CASSRTGTPEAFF. The CDR3 DNA is TGCGCCAGCAGCAGGACAGGGACCCCTGAAGCTTTCTTT.

This clone was seen once. V and J are TRBV9 and TRBJ2-1, with 7 positions matching TRBD2. The length of the CDR3 is 14 residues. V lost 0 bases, J lost 4 bases, and 1 base stayed unmatched. Germline V gives CDR1 SGDLS, CDR2 YYNGEE. The CDR3 DNA reads as TGTGCCAGCAGCGTAGGCGGGGGTTACAATGAGCAGTTCTTC. Translating gives CASSVGGGYNEQFF.

The J gene is TRBJ1-2, the V gene TRBV5-1; perhaps TRBD1 as D (5 bases). V was pared by 4 bases and J by 13 bases, with 26 bases between. The germline gives CDR1 SGHRS, CDR2 YFSETQ. This CDR3 is 15 amino acids long. CDR3 in DNA: TGCGCCAGCAGCCAAAAACTCCCAGGGAACTATGTCTTCACCTTC. The encoded protein is CASSQKLPGNYVFTF.

This clone was seen many times. The V call is TRBV4-1, the J call TRBJ1-2; D not certain. Per the germline V gene, CDR1 is MGHRA and CDR2 is YSYEKL. This CDR3 comprises 16 residues. Trimming removed 1 base at V and 4 bases at J, with 16 bases between. DNA of the CDR3: TGCGCCAGCAGCCAAGGGTGGGCGGGATCCCGCTATGGCTACACCTTC. It specifies CASSQGWAGSRYGYTF.

This clone was counted at least ten times. The chain carries TRBV7-9 and TRBJ2-7, with TRBD2 matching 8 bases. Germline V CDR1 and CDR2: SEHNR, FQNEAQ (reference sequence). CDR3 size: 16 residues. The V segment lost 5 bases and the J segment 4 bases; nucleotides outside the gene matches: 13. The DNA of the CDR3 is TGTGCCAGCAGCGGGACGCGGGGCGGGAGGTGGTACGAGCAGTACGTC. This translates into CASSGTRGGRWYEQYV.

This clone has ten or more counts. The chain recombines TRBV20-1 with TRBJ2-7; possible D gene TRBD1, 8 bases. V was cut by 5 bases and J by 9 bases, with 35 bases left in between. Per germline, CDR1 DFQATT and CDR2 SNEGSKA (reference sequence). The CDR3 length is 18 residues. Written as DNA, the CDR3 is TGCAGTGCTGGGGCGGGTAGCGGGCAGGGGGCTCCTTCATATGTGCAGTACTTC. It encodes CSAGAGSGQGAPSYVQYF.

This clone was observed at least ten times. This sequence joins TRBV6-1 and TRBJ2-4; D is ambiguous. Germline lookup yields CDR1 MNHNS and CDR2 SASEGT. The CDR3 runs 14 residues. The V and J ends lost 6 bases and 6 bases respectively, with 15 bases between them. CDR3 region: CASRLADRPNIQYF. The CDR3 region has the DNA TGTGCCAGCAGGTTGGCGGACCGCCCAAACATTCAGTACTTC.

This clone was observed at least ten times. J is TRBJ2-1 and V is TRBV11-3; no firm D call. The V gene lost 1 base and the J gene lost 7 bases, with 11 bases spanning the gap. Germline CDR1 and CDR2: SGHNT and YENEEA. The CDR3 has 14 residues. The CDR3 nucleotides read TGTGCCAGCAGCTTAGCTGGAGAAAGGAATGAGCAGTTCTTC. This sequence encodes CASSLAGERNEQFF.

This clone came up many times. Other DNA sequences in this specimen translate into the identical CDR3. V usage is TRBV11-3 and J usage is TRBJ2-1, with 9 positions matching TRBD1. This CDR3 is built from 14 residues. Unmatched junction bases numbered 6, after V lost 5 bases and J lost 7 bases. Germline V lookup: CDR1 SGHNT, CDR2 YENEEA. The CDR3 loop reads CASSIRTGVNEQFF. CDR3 DNA: TGTGCCAGCAGCATTCGGACAGGGGTGAATGAGCAGTTCTTC.

By frequency in the sample, this clone is medium-sized. V usage is TRBV27 and J usage is TRBJ2-1; 11 bases line up with TRBD1. The CDR3 runs to 16 residues. The germline CDR1 and CDR2 sequences are MNHEY and SMNVEV (reference sequence). The V and J ends lost 3 bases and 9 bases, in that order; junction bases with no gene match: 10. The CDR3 is CASSLPGQGDNGEQFF. CDR3 sequence (DNA): TGTGCCAGCAGTTTGCCGGGACAGGGGGATAATGGTGAGCAGTTCTTC.

This clone was seen many times. The chain carries TRBV4-1 and TRBJ1-2, with 7 bases fitting TRBD1. Losses at the gene ends were 4 bases for V and 8 bases for J; bases not matched to a gene: 16. The CDR3 runs to 16 residues. Germline loops: CDR1 MGHRA, CDR2 YSYEKL. The CDR3 DNA sequence: TGCGCCAGCAGCCCTAAATTTGACAGGGTAGGGAGAGGCTACACCTTC. It encodes CASSPKFDRVGRGYTF.

There are many counts of this clone. The chain couples TRBV20-1 to TRBJ1-1; D gene uncertain. The CDR3 loop spans 10 amino acids. Germline V gives CDR1 DFQATT, CDR2 SNEGSKA (reference sequence). Trimming took off 4 bases at V and 10 bases at J, with 10 bases between the two ends. The DNA of the CDR3 is TGCAGTGCTATTTACGGTGGAGCTTTCTTT. It yields the protein CSAIYGGAFF.

This clone was observed many times. The chain couples TRBV7-9 to TRBJ2-2; possible D gene TRBD2, 5 bases. Germline V CDR1 and CDR2: SEHNR, FQNEAQ (reference sequence). Between the trimmed V and J ends, which lost 1 base and 4 bases, there was a span of 10 bases. The CDR3 totals 15 residues. CDR3 in amino acids: CASSLGLAPTGELFF. The CDR3 nucleotides are TGTGCCAGCAGCTTAGGCCTAGCACCCACCGGGGAGCTGTTTTTT.

This clone was counted at least ten times. The gene calls are TRBV7-9 and TRBJ1-2, with 8 bases aligning to TRBD1. The CDR3 extends over 16 amino acids. Looked up from germline, CDR1 is SEHNR and CDR2 is FQNEAQ (reference sequence). With V trimmed by 5 bases and J by 2 bases, 10 bases remained unmatched. The CDR3 coding sequence is TGTGCCAGCAGCCTGAAATCGACAGGGGTAAACTATGGCTACACCTTC. Its protein is CASSLKSTGVNYGYTF.

This clone occurred many times. V is TRBV3-1 and J is TRBJ2-5; tentatively, D is TRBD1 or TRBD2 (5 bases each). This CDR3 is 15 amino acids long. V lost 3 bases and J 2 bases, leaving 13 bases between the germline ends. Germline V CDR1 and CDR2: LGHDT, YNNKEL (reference sequence). CDR3 residues: CASSHGVQDQETQYF. DNA of the CDR3: TGTGCCAGCAGCCACGGGGTACAGGATCAAGAGACCCAGTACTTC.

This clone came up many times. The rearrangement links TRBV2 to TRBJ2-3, with 7 bases lining up with TRBD2. This CDR3 has 16 amino acids. CDR1 SNHLY and CDR2 FYNNEI come from the germline V gene. Trimming cost V 7 bases and J 4 bases; bases outside gene matches: 14. The CDR3 coding sequence is TGTGCCAGCATGGAGGGAGGGAGGGATCAGGCAGATACGCAGTATTTT. Translated: CASMEGGRDQADTQYF.

This clone was observed at least ten times. Lacking the conserved final phenylalanine or tryptophan, this CDR3 likely reflects a read error. The rearrangement joins TRBV6-5 to TRBJ1-5; possible D gene TRBD1, 6 bases. Trimming removed 4 bases from V and 9 bases from J, with 22 bases in between. Germline V gene data show CDR1 as MNHEY and CDR2 as SVGAGI. This CDR3 contains 16 residues. CDR3 bases: TGTGCCAGCAGTTCTCACGCTATGGACAGATATCGGCCCCAGCATTGC. Amino acids: CASSSHAMDRYRPQHC.

This clone was counted many times. Here the CDR3 DNA reads TGCAGTGCTTTAGAAATGCTTCGGGTTCAGCCCCAGCATTTT. It codes for CSALEMLRVQPQHF. The rearrangement uses TRBV20-1 and TRBJ1-5; D is ambiguous. Germline values: CDR1 DFQATT, CDR2 SNEGSKA (reference sequence). The V end was cut by 5 bases, the J end by 6 bases, with 17 bases between. The CDR3 consists of 14 residues.

There are many counts of this clone. The chain joins TRBV29-1 to TRBJ1-1; TRBD1 aligns across 8 bases. V gave up 6 bases and J gave up 8 bases; unmatched junction bases: 5. From germline, CDR1 is SQVTM and CDR2 ANQGSEA. This CDR3 spans 11 amino acids. The chain's CDR3 is CSVRRDREAFF. In nucleotides, the CDR3 is TGCAGCGTGCGTAGGGACAGGGAAGCTTTCTTT.

Worth noting for this clone: The germline gene is not matched at one end of the junction; a read error may be the cause. This chain uses TRBV20-1 with TRBJ1-1; D gene uncertain. CDR3 length: 14 residues. Germline-derived CDR1 and CDR2 are DFQATT and SNEGSKA (reference sequence). DNA for the CDR3: TGCAGTAATAACGGACCAAATTCTGTAACTGAGGCTTTCTTT. Translating it yields CSNNGPNSVTEAFF.

This clone was counted only a few times. The CDR3 loop reads CASNRLQGTQYF. Written as DNA, the CDR3 is TGTGCCAGCAACCGGTTACAGGGGACGCAGTATTTT. The chain joins TRBV7-9 to TRBJ2-3, with 7 nucleotides matching TRBD1. Germline values: CDR1 SEHNR, CDR2 FQNEAQ (reference sequence). Trimming at V came to 7 bases and at J to 9 bases, leaving 7 bases not matched to a gene. The length of the CDR3 is 12 residues.

By share of the sample, this clone is large. The chain couples TRBV6-1 to TRBJ2-7; 10 bases agree with TRBD1. With 7 bases clipped from V and 3 bases from J, the junction kept 6 bases outside the gene matches. Germline V gene sequence: CDR1 MNHNS, CDR2 SASEGT. CDR3 size: 14 residues. CDR3 DNA sequence: TGTGCCAGCATGGAAGGACAGGGGGGCTACGAGCAGTACTTC. It is translated as CASMEGQGGYEQYF.

This clone was picked up a small number of times. V and J are TRBV2 and TRBJ2-3, with a weak D call TRBD2 (5 bases). CDR3 size: 12 residues. Germline CDR1 and CDR2: SNHLY and FYNNEI. The V end lost 6 bases, the J end lost 6 bases, and 10 bases lay between the germline ends. As DNA, the CDR3 is TGTGCCAGCAGACTATCGGGGGATACGCAGTATTTT. Protein product: CASRLSGDTQYF.

Sample share makes this clone medium-sized (0.01 to 0.1%). This rearrangement joins TRBV6-1 to TRBJ1-2; TRBD1 aligns across 7 bases. The ends lost 10 bases at V and 7 bases at J; junction bases unmatched: 12. The CDR3 is made up of 13 amino acids. The germline V gene encodes CDR1 MNHNS and CDR2 SASEGT. The CDR3 sequence is CATSRTGDIGYTF. The DNA of the CDR3 is TGTGCCACTTCGCGGACAGGAGATATTGGCTACACCTTC.

The chain recombines TRBV6-1 with TRBJ1-2; 7 nucleotides match TRBD1. CDR1 is MNHNS and CDR2 is SASEGT in the germline V gene. This CDR3 has 14 residues. The V and J ends lost 6 bases and 6 bases, in that order; junction bases with no gene match: 10. CDR3 residues: CASSAQGGADGYTF. The CDR3 nucleotides read TGTGCCAGCAGCGCCCAGGGGGGAGCGGATGGCTACACCTTC.

This clone was counted many times. This may stem from a read error, because a much larger clone lies one nucleotide away. The same CDR3 can be traced to other DNA sequences in this sample. V is TRBV20-1 and J is TRBJ2-5, with 13 bases matching TRBD2. Germline V CDR1 and CDR2: DFQATT, SNEGSKA (reference sequence). V dropped 3 bases and J dropped 3; count of bases not matched to a gene: 7. This CDR3 region has 16 residues. CDR3 amino acids: CSASVTSGRTEETQYF. Written as DNA, the CDR3 is TGCAGTGCTAGTGTGACTAGCGGGAGGACTGAAGAGACCCAGTACTTC.

This clone has at least ten counts. The chain links TRBV20-1 to TRBJ2-7; TRBD2 aligns across 9 bases. V dropped 6 bases and J dropped 4; count of bases not matched to a gene: 10. CDR1 DFQATT and CDR2 SNEGSKA come from the germline V gene (reference sequence). The CDR3 sequence is 14 residues long. The CDR3 sequence: CSATPRGGLYEQYF. DNA of the CDR3: TGCAGTGCCACACCGCGGGGGGGCCTGTACGAGCAGTACTTC.

This clone counts as medium-sized. This sequence joins TRBV6-1 and TRBJ1-2, with a possible D match to TRBD1 (6 bases). Trimming cost V 5 bases and J 3 bases, with 16 bases left between them. The germline V gene encodes CDR1 MNHNS and CDR2 SASEGT. This CDR3 has 15 amino acids. CDR3 sequence reads: CASSTQGAGDYGYTF. CDR3 DNA sequence: TGTGCCAGCAGTACACAGGGCGCGGGGGACTATGGCTACACCTTC.